These 20 T cell receptor beta chains were all obtained from the same sample, sequenced in a study of PD-1 blockade in classical Hodgkin lymphoma. Each patient experienced a relapse that followed autologous stem cell transplantation, and brentuximab vedotin exposure varied. Some clones are missing from TCRdb's copy, which holds only in-frame ones; the method was immunoSEQ multiplex PCR. The sample shows 95,000 to 120,000 clones, roughly nine tenths of them seen only once. Specimen: peripheral blood mononuclear cells (PBMCs), collected before the second cycle of nivolumab. The receptors here all came from a human donor with classical Hodgkin lymphoma.

The chain carries TRBV19 and TRBJ1-6; D is possibly TRBD1 (5 bases). The V end was cut by 2 bases, the J end by 6 bases, with 14 bases between. This CDR3 has 16 residues. From germline, CDR1 is LNHDA and CDR2 SQIVND (reference sequence). The CDR3 reads CASSIRPGLINSPLHF. DNA for the CDR3: TGTGCCAGTAGTATAAGACCGGGACTGATTAATTCACCCCTCCACTTT.

This chain connects TRBV7-9 to TRBJ2-1, with no clear D. CDR1 and CDR2 (germline): SEHNR, FQNEAQ (reference sequence). This CDR3 has 13 residues. The V end lost 0 bases, the J end lost 3 bases, and 3 bases lay between the germline ends. The CDR3 DNA is TGTGCCAGCAGCTTAGCGGTCTACAATGAGCAGTTCTTC. Translated: CASSLAVYNEQFF.

The rearrangement uses TRBV27 and TRBJ1-1, with D maybe TRBD1 (5 bases). V was trimmed by 2 bases and J by 1 base, leaving 8 bases between them. CDR3 length: 14 residues. CDR1 MNHEY and CDR2 SMNVEV come from the germline V gene (reference sequence). This CDR3 reads CASSLEGPNTEAFF. The CDR3 nucleotides read TGTGCCAGCAGTTTAGAGGGACCGAACACTGAAGCTTTCTTT.

Here the CDR3 reads CATSRDRGSRSYEQYF. For the CDR3, the DNA is TGTGCCACCAGCAGAGATAGGGGCAGCCGGTCCTACGAGCAGTACTTC. The chain employs TRBV15 and TRBJ2-7, with D possibly TRBD1 on 5 matching bases. Between the trimmed V and J ends, which lost 0 bases and 1 base, there was a span of 13 bases. The CDR3 spans 16 residues. CDR1 LNHNV and CDR2 YYDKDF come from the germline V gene (reference sequence). The full variable domain, with the rest looked up from reference TRBV15 and TRBJ2-7, is DAMVIQNPRYQVTQFGKPVTLSCSQTLNHNVMYWYQQKSSQAPKLLFHYYDKDFNNEADTPDNFQSRRPNTSFCFLDIRSPGLGDTAMYLCATSRDRGSRSYEQYFGPGTRLTVT.

J is TRBJ1-2 and V is TRBV2; D remains unclear. CDR3 length: 11 residues. The V end lost 7 bases, the J end lost 7 bases, and 10 bases lay between the germline ends. The germline V gene encodes CDR1 SNHLY and CDR2 FYNNEI. This CDR3 is CASTPEVGYTF. CDR3 nucleotide sequence: TGTGCCAGCACCCCTGAAGTTGGCTACACCTTC.

The chain employs TRBV12-5 and TRBJ1-1, with D unclear. Looked up from germline, CDR1 is LGHNT and CDR2 is FRNRAP. Between the trimmed V and J ends, which lost 6 bases and 4 bases, there was a span of 18 bases. The length of the CDR3 is 15 residues. The CDR3 nucleotides read TGTGCTAGTGGGGTGGGGAATTTAGGGCCCACTGAAGCTTTCTTT. The encoded protein is CASGVGNLGPTEAFF.

The chain links TRBV11-2 to TRBJ2-7, with D possibly matching TRBD1 (5 bases). Between the trimmed V and J ends, which lost 3 bases and 3 bases, there was a span of 6 bases. In germline, CDR1 is SGHAT, CDR2 FQNNGV. This CDR3 has 12 residues. CDR3 nucleotide sequence: TGTGCCAGCAGCTTCCAGGGCTACGAGCAGTACTTC. This encodes CASSFQGYEQYF.

This chain uses TRBV7-9 with TRBJ1-1; no definite D call. The CDR3 loop spans 13 amino acids. Per the germline V gene, CDR1 is SEHNR and CDR2 is FQNEAQ (reference sequence). V lost 2 bases and J 0 bases, leaving 4 bases between the germline ends. CDR3 bases: TGTGCCAGCAGCTTAAGCCTGAACACTGAAGCTTTCTTT. Its protein product is CASSLSLNTEAFF.

A word on this clone: The sample has other DNA sequences that encode this CDR3 too. CDR3 bases: TGTGCCTGGGGGGGGCGGGGGCTCTCTGAAGCTTTCTTT. As protein: CAWGGRGLSEAFF. J is TRBJ1-1 and V is TRBV30, with D maybe TRBD1 (6 bases). With 5 bases removed from V and 6 bases from J, the gap between germline ends came to 16 bases. Per germline, CDR1 GTSNPN and CDR2 SVGIG (reference sequence). This CDR3 spans 13 amino acids.

V and J are TRBV6-5 and TRBJ1-4; 9 bases are shared with TRBD1. V shed 6 bases and J 6 bases; nucleotides not matched to a gene: 5. CDR1 and CDR2 from the germline V gene are MNHEY and SVGAGI. The CDR3 has 14 residues. The CDR3 protein is CASRSTGGDEKLFF. The CDR3 coding sequence is TGTGCCAGCAGATCGACAGGGGGGGATGAAAAACTGTTTTTT.

This clone was detected once. V and J are TRBV19 and TRBJ2-1; weak D call: TRBD1 (5 bases). From germline, CDR1 is LNHDA and CDR2 SQIVND (reference sequence). This CDR3 contains 14 residues. Trimming pared 2 bases from V and 4 bases from J, leaving 9 bases between. This chain's CDR3 is CASSITAGYNEQFF. Written as DNA, the CDR3 is TGTGCCAGTAGTATAACAGCAGGGTACAATGAGCAGTTCTTC.

The genes are TRBV5-6 and TRBJ1-5; 8 bases are a match to TRBD1. The germline gives CDR1 SGHDT, CDR2 YYEEEE. V lost 0 bases to trimming and J lost 1 base; unmatched junction nucleotides: 3. The length of the CDR3 is 16 residues. The CDR3 nucleotides are TGTGCCAGCAGCTTGGGAGCAGGGGGCAGCAATCAGCCCCAGCATTTT. Translated, it gives CASSLGAGGSNQPQHF.

In this sample, this clone turned up once. The chain couples TRBV14 to TRBJ2-1; D remains ambiguous. V was cut by 4 bases and J by 7 bases, with 11 bases left in between. The CDR3 is 13 residues long. CDR1 and CDR2 from the germline V gene are SGHDN and FVKESK. The CDR3 loop reads CASSLSAPNEQFF. CDR3 nucleotides: TGTGCCAGCAGCCTAAGCGCGCCAAATGAGCAGTTCTTC.

The V and J genes are TRBV30 and TRBJ2-7, with TRBD1 matching over 7 bases. The CDR3 covers 17 residues. CDR1 is GTSNPN, CDR2 SVGIG, per germline (reference sequence). The V and J ends lost 1 base and 0 bases, in that order; junction bases with no gene match: 12. CDR3 loop: CAWSAPPRQGRSYEQYF. In DNA, the CDR3 is TGTGCCTGGAGTGCCCCTCCCAGACAGGGACGCTCCTACGAGCAGTACTTC.

The rearrangement joins TRBV6-1 to TRBJ1-2; tentative D call: TRBD1 (5 bases). The CDR3 consists of 15 residues. Germline V gives CDR1 MNHNS, CDR2 SASEGT. V was cut by 6 bases and J by 2 bases, with 16 bases left in between. This CDR3 is CASRGLGRVNYGYTF. The CDR3 DNA follows: TGTGCCAGCAGGGGGCTAGGGAGGGTAAACTATGGCTACACCTTC.

V usage is TRBV9 and J usage is TRBJ1-2, with D hard to call. CDR1 and CDR2 (germline): SGDLS, YYNGEE. Between the trimmed V and J ends, which lost 6 bases and 4 bases, there was a span of 25 bases. CDR3 length: 17 amino acids. The CDR3 reads CASIRWTDHSFPYGYTF. Here the CDR3 DNA reads TGTGCCAGCATCCGTTGGACGGACCACTCCTTCCCCTATGGCTACACCTTC.

This chain links TRBV4-1 with TRBJ1-2, with TRBD1 matching over 7 bases. The CDR3 sequence is 18 residues long. The V segment lost 1 base and the J segment 7 bases; nucleotides outside the gene matches: 18. Germline V gene data show CDR1 as MGHRA and CDR2 as YSYEKL. CDR3 in DNA: TGCGCCAGCAGCCAAGTAATGAATTTTGGACAGGCCGTCGGTGGCTACACCTTC. Residues: CASSQVMNFGQAVGGYTF.

This sequence joins TRBV11-3 and TRBJ2-5; D uncertain. V was pared by 2 bases and J by 3 bases, with 7 bases between. Germline CDR1 is SGHNT and CDR2 is YENEEA. The CDR3 spans 13 residues. The chain's CDR3 is CASSLNSKETQYF. In DNA form, the CDR3 reads TGTGCCAGCAGCTTAAATTCCAAAGAGACCCAGTACTTC.

The chain employs TRBV29-1 and TRBJ2-7; tentatively, D is TRBD1 or TRBD2 (5 bases each). V was cut by 4 bases and J by 3 bases, with 22 bases left in between. Germline CDR1 is SQVTM and CDR2 is ANQGSEA. This CDR3 is 16 amino acids long. The CDR3 loop is CSVAGTQEDTNYEQYF. DNA of the CDR3: TGCAGCGTTGCCGGGACGCAGGAAGACACAAACTACGAGCAGTACTTC.

In its sample, this clone was seen once. The V and J genes are TRBV5-1 and TRBJ1-2, with 9 bases aligning to TRBD1. This CDR3 comprises 17 residues. Germline lookup yields CDR1 SGHRS and CDR2 YFSETQ. After removal of 0 bases from V and 0 bases from J, the junction contained 6 bases not matched to a gene. CDR3 sequence reads: CASSLGPGTGTNYGYTF. For the CDR3, the DNA is TGCGCCAGCAGCTTGGGCCCTGGGACAGGGACTAACTATGGCTACACCTTC.